This TCR beta chain was identified during a study of OX40 agonist ivuxolimab in advanced cancers. About the study: Cohort: 80% to 85% men, mean age roughly 60, aged about 20 to 80. Study conclusions and caveats: CD4+ and CD8+ blood T cells expanded clonally by week 6 at 0.1 to 3.0 mg/kg. Expanded peripheral T cell antigen specificity was not determined.

This table comes from immunoSEQ multiplex PCR, and its TCRdb copy is limited to in-frame clones, with some not included. The data contain 66,000 or so clones, 77% of them singletons. Turning to this clone: What it recognizes is unknown.

The CDR3 extends over 14 amino acids. On cycle 4 day 1 and cycle 7 day 1, as well as at baseline, blood was sampled. V is TRBV21-1 and J is TRBJ2-1. TRBV21-1 is a listed pseudogene. The origin of this receptor is an adult with an advanced solid tumor such as melanoma, head and neck, liver or kidney cancer. Sequenced material: CD4+ or CD8+ T cells sorted from blood, taken in a trial of the OX40 agonist ivuxolimab. This chain's CDR3 is CASSKGRVSNEQFF. CDR3 bases: TGTGCCAGCAGCAAAGGAAGGGTATCAAATGAGCAGTTCTTC.